The 14 T cell receptor beta chains presented below share a single source sample, sequenced in a study of blood T cell repertoires in COVID-19. The assay was immunoSEQ multiplex PCR, and TCRdb's table has in-frame clones only and misses some. The table lists around 260,000 clones, 85% to 90% of them singletons. The sequenced sample consisted of peripheral blood. Source of these receptors: a woman aged 60-75 years with COVID-19, enrolled during active disease.

The chain recombines TRBV15 with TRBJ1-2, with D perhaps matching TRBD1 (6 bases). The V end lost 5 bases, the J end lost 6 bases, and 13 bases lay between the germline ends. Germline CDR1 is LNHNV and CDR2 is YYDKDF (reference sequence). The CDR3 runs to 13 residues. The CDR3 protein is CATSGYRQDGYTF. The CDR3 DNA sequence: TGTGCCACCAGCGGTTACAGACAGGATGGCTACACCTTC.

This sequence joins TRBV28 and TRBJ2-7; TRBD2 matches at 10 bases. The CDR3 is made up of 15 amino acids. Germline V gene sequence: CDR1 MDHEN, CDR2 SYDVKM. V lost 6 bases to trimming and J lost 3 bases; unmatched junction nucleotides: 8. CDR3 region: CASRTPGLANYEQYF. The CDR3 region has the DNA TGTGCCAGCAGAACGCCGGGACTAGCGAACTACGAGCAGTACTTC.

The chain carries TRBV19 and TRBJ2-7; tentatively, D is TRBD2 (5 bases). Trimming stripped 1 base from V and 3 bases from J, with 16 bases between. This CDR3 has 16 residues. Germline-derived CDR1 and CDR2 are LNHDA and SQIVND (reference sequence). This CDR3 reads CASSIGRSLSRYEQYF. CDR3 DNA: TGTGCCAGTAGTATAGGGAGGAGCCTCTCGCGCTACGAGCAGTACTTC.

The chain recombines TRBV28 with TRBJ2-5; D might be TRBD1 (6 bases). The V gene's germline CDR1 is MDHEN and CDR2 SYDVKM. The CDR3 runs to 14 residues. V shed 5 bases and J shed 5 bases, with 15 bases lying between them. The CDR3 here is CASSPTGTTETQYF. The CDR3 nucleotides read TGTGCCAGCAGTCCAACAGGGACCACCGAGACCCAGTACTTC. The variable domain in full, completed from reference TRBV28 and TRBJ2-5, reads DVKVTQSSRYLVKRTGEKVFLECVQDMDHENMFWYRQDPGLGLRLIYFSYDVKMKEKGDIPEGYSVSREKKERFSLILESASTNQTSMYLCASSPTGTTETQYFGPGTRLLVL.

The chain couples TRBV9 to TRBJ2-2, with TRBD2 identical over 10 bases. The V gene end was trimmed by 3 bases and the J gene end by 7 bases; junction bases not matched to a gene: 9. Germline V gives CDR1 SGDLS, CDR2 YYNGEE. The CDR3 loop spans 16 amino acids. CDR3 protein: CASSGTSGIRDGELFF. In nucleotides, the CDR3 is TGTGCCAGCAGCGGTACTAGCGGGATAAGGGACGGGGAGCTGTTTTTT.

The chain is built from TRBV2 and TRBJ2-5; 7 bases are a match to TRBD2. V was clipped by 7 bases and J by 4 bases; unmatched bases: 6. Germline V gene sequence: CDR1 SNHLY, CDR2 FYNNEI. The CDR3 has 13 residues. The CDR3 region is CASTREGPETQYF. DNA for the CDR3: TGTGCCAGCACGAGGGAGGGTCCAGAGACCCAGTACTTC.

V gene TRBV29-1 combines with J gene TRBJ2-2, with a tentative D call TRBD1 (5 bases). The CDR3 sequence is 11 residues long. Trimming cost V 6 bases and J 6 bases, with 8 bases left between them. Germline CDR1 and CDR2: SQVTM and ANQGSEA. In nucleotides, the CDR3 is TGCAGCGTCCAGGGTGCCGGGGAGCTGTTTTTT. Residues: CSVQGAGELFF.

This chain joins TRBV28 and TRBJ1-2; 8 nucleotides match TRBD1. Germline CDR1 reads MDHEN; CDR2 reads SYDVKM. With V trimmed by 4 bases and J by 5 bases, 9 bases remained unmatched. This CDR3 has 15 amino acids. The CDR3 sequence is CASSWADGTGYGYTF. CDR3 DNA sequence: TGTGCCAGCAGTTGGGCAGATGGGACAGGATATGGCTACACCTTC.

Here the CDR3 reads CASSLLQGPNTEAFF. In DNA form, the CDR3 reads TGTGCCAGCAGCCTATTACAGGGGCCGAACACTGAAGCTTTCTTT. V usage is TRBV11-1 and J usage is TRBJ1-1; TRBD1 agrees at 7 bases. Germline loops: CDR1 SGHAT, CDR2 FQDESV (reference sequence). J was trimmed by 1 base and V by 5 bases; bases with no gene match: 7. The CDR3 runs 15 residues.

This sequence joins TRBV24-1 and TRBJ2-7, with D maybe TRBD2 (6 bases). V was pared by 3 bases and J by 2 bases, with 10 bases between. This CDR3 spans 14 amino acids. The germline gives CDR1 KGHDR, CDR2 SFDVKD. The CDR3 region is CATSDRGGTYEQYF. The CDR3 nucleotides are TGTGCCACCAGTGATCGTGGCGGGACCTACGAGCAGTACTTC.

This chain connects TRBV6-2 or TRBV6-3 to TRBJ2-1; TRBD1 aligns across 9 bases. Germline V CDR1 and CDR2: MNHEY, SVGEGT. J gave up 7 bases and V 5 bases, and 3 bases lay outside the gene matches. The CDR3 loop spans 13 amino acids. The CDR3 coding sequence is TGTGCCAGCAGTCGGACAGGGGCTAATGAGCAGTTCTTC. It specifies CASSRTGANEQFF.

V usage is TRBV14 and J usage is TRBJ2-1; perhaps TRBD2 as D (6 bases). The V gene's germline CDR1 is SGHDN and CDR2 FVKESK. This CDR3 spans 15 amino acids. V was trimmed by 3 bases and J by 1 base, leaving 10 bases between them. CDR3 in DNA: TGTGCCAGCAGCCAGCGACTAGTATCCTACAATGAGCAGTTCTTC. Translation gives CASSQRLVSYNEQFF.

This clone has a handful of counts. This chain uses TRBV6-1 with TRBJ2-1, with 7 bases aligning to TRBD2. The germline CDR1 and CDR2 sequences are MNHNS and SASEGT. Losses at the gene ends were 1 base for V and 1 base for J; bases not matched to a gene: 7. CDR3 length: 17 residues. CDR3 region: CASSEDPGGSSYNEQFF. The CDR3 DNA reads as TGTGCCAGCAGTGAAGATCCGGGGGGTAGTTCCTACAATGAGCAGTTCTTC.

V is TRBV30 and J is TRBJ1-1; D is uncertain. CDR3 size: 11 residues. Deletions cut 4 bases from V and 7 bases from J, with 10 bases between. The V gene's germline CDR1 is GTSNPN and CDR2 SVGIG (reference sequence). The CDR3: CAWNFRGEAFF. As DNA, the CDR3 is TGTGCCTGGAATTTTCGCGGTGAAGCTTTCTTT.